This TCR beta chain was recorded in a study of siplizumab effects on memory and regulatory T cells. Whole-study results and caveats: Among mappable alloreactive CD4+ clones, the Treg-derived fraction averaged approximately 69% with siplizumab versus about 25% in controls.

Produced via immunoSEQ multiplex PCR; TCRdb's table is partial and in-frame only. In the table there are some 100,000 clones, more than 85% of which are singletons. This CDR3 contains 14 residues. Unmatched junction bases numbered 2, after V lost 3 bases and J lost 3 bases. Germline CDR1 reads SGHDT; CDR2 reads YYEEEE. As concerns this clone: The antigen is unknown.

The source of this sequence is a human donor in good health. The rearrangement links TRBV5-6 to TRBJ1-4; TRBD1 matches at 7 bases. Sequenced input: CD4+ T cells sorted from blood. The CDR3 DNA reads as TGTGCCAGCAGCTCGGGACAGCCTAATGAAAAACTGTTTTTT. Encoded protein: CASSSGQPNEKLFF.